This T cell receptor beta chain derives from a study of blood T cell repertoires in COVID-19. Study details: PBMCs, B-cell-depleted T cells, or T cells provided the cDNA or gDNA that made up the material.

Sequencing was performed with immunoSEQ multiplex PCR; in TCRdb, only in-frame clones are kept and a portion is missing. The repertoire holds almost 350,000 clones, with roughly 89% as singletons. Enrollment of patients from Seattle took place during active infection, with longitudinal follow-up. The V and J ends lost 0 bases and 5 bases, in that order; junction bases with no gene match: 7. The CDR3 consists of 16 residues. CDR1 and CDR2 (germline): SGHRS, YFSETQ. The sequence derives from a woman aged 60-70 years with COVID-19, enrolled during active disease. Sequences were obtained from peripheral blood. The rearrangement uses TRBV5-1 and TRBJ2-5; 10 nucleotides line up with TRBD2. CDR3 coding DNA: TGCGCCAGCAGCTTGGGTCCAGCGGGGGGGCTGGAGACCCAGTACTTC. Protein: CASSLGPAGGLETQYF.